The 5 T cell receptor beta chains given below trace back to one sample, sequenced in a study of T cell responses to AZD1222 COVID-19 vaccine. The assay was immunoSEQ multiplex PCR, and TCRdb's table has in-frame clones only and misses some. The sample includes roughly 190,000 clones, around nine tenths of them seen just once. The specimen comprised peripheral blood, sampled 28 days after the second dose of the MenACWY control vaccine. Every receptor here comes from an adult who received the MenACWY meningococcal vaccine as a control.

This clone has just one count. The chain combines TRBV7-8 with TRBJ1-1; the D is unclear. The CDR3 contains 13 residues. V lost 2 bases to trimming and J lost 1 base, with 5 bases between them. Per germline, CDR1 SGHVS and CDR2 FQNEAQ. The CDR3 loop is CASSLWQNTEAFF. CDR3 coding DNA: TGTGCCAGCAGCTTATGGCAGAACACTGAAGCTTTCTTT.

V and J are TRBV27 and TRBJ2-1; TRBD2 aligns across 8 bases. The CDR3 is made up of 18 amino acids. The junction had 21 bases not matched to a gene; V was cut back by 5 bases and J by 9 bases. Germline-derived CDR1 and CDR2 are MNHEY and SMNVEV (reference sequence). This chain's CDR3 is CASSTHHHSGTAYFEQFF. In DNA, the CDR3 is TGTGCCAGCAGTACCCACCACCATAGCGGGACCGCTTATTTTGAGCAGTTCTTC.

The CDR3 region is CASRYPGDNQPQHF. CDR3 in DNA: TGTGCCAGCAGGTACCCGGGAGACAATCAGCCCCAGCATTTT. The chain links TRBV6-6 to TRBJ1-5, with D hard to call. CDR1 is MNHNY and CDR2 is SVGAGI in the germline V gene (reference sequence). The CDR3 is made up of 14 amino acids. V lost 6 bases and J 3 bases, leaving 12 bases between the germline ends.

The rearrangement joins TRBV27 to TRBJ2-3; D is undetermined. The CDR3 runs to 15 residues. V was trimmed by 7 bases and J by 1 base, leaving 15 bases between them. Germline V gene lookup returns CDR1 MNHEY and CDR2 SMNVEV (reference sequence). The DNA of the CDR3 is TGTGCCAGCAACGAAATTGGGTTGGGCACAGATACGCAGTATTTT. This codes for CASNEIGLGTDTQYF.

V is TRBV19 and J is TRBJ1-5; D may be TRBD1 (6 bases). The CDR3 is made up of 14 amino acids. Germline-derived CDR1 and CDR2 are LNHDA and SQIVND (reference sequence). Trimming took 10 bases from V and 0 from J, leaving 13 bases between them. The CDR3 region is CAIRGGGSNQPQHF. The DNA for the CDR3 is TGTGCCATCCGAGGGGGTGGTAGCAATCAGCCCCAGCATTTT.